The 18 T cell receptor beta chains below come from one sample, sequenced in a study of cytomegalovirus exposure and HLA in healthy donors. The PCR made use of 60 Vbeta and 13 Jbeta primers. The table came from immunoSEQ multiplex PCR; TCRdb's copy has only in-frame clones and leaves some out. The table shows 120,000 or so clones, with 80% occurring only once. Sequencing used PBMCs. These receptors all stem from a female donor in good health and CMV-seropositive.

The chain recombines TRBV12-5 with TRBJ2-7; D gene ambiguous. Trimming took off 5 bases at V and 3 bases at J, with 5 bases between the two ends. This CDR3 spans 11 amino acids. Germline loops: CDR1 LGHNT, CDR2 FRNRAP. CDR3 in amino acids: CASGINYEQYF. The DNA of the CDR3 is TGTGCTAGTGGTATCAACTACGAGCAGTACTTC. Variable domain in full (rest from reference TRBV12-5 and TRBJ2-7): DARVTQTPRHKVTEMGQEVTMRCQPILGHNTVFWYRQTMMQGLELLAYFRNRAPLDDSGMPKDRFSAEMPDATLATLKIQPSEPRDSAVYFCASGINYEQYFGPGTRLTVT.

This chain joins TRBV5-4 and TRBJ2-7, with 7 bases fitting TRBD1. The germline CDR1 and CDR2 sequences are SGHNT and YYREEE (reference sequence). This CDR3 is 16 amino acids long. Losses at the gene ends were 0 bases for V and 3 bases for J; bases not matched to a gene: 9. The chain's CDR3 is CASSLEATGIIYEQYF. The CDR3 DNA sequence: TGTGCCAGCAGCTTGGAAGCGACAGGGATAATCTACGAGCAGTACTTC.

V gene TRBV7-3 combines with J gene TRBJ2-1; the D gene is possibly TRBD1 (6 bases). With 5 bases removed from V and 4 bases from J, the gap between germline ends came to 12 bases. The CDR3 has 14 amino acids. The germline V gene has CDR1 SGHTA and CDR2 FQGTGA. CDR3 sequence: CASSATTGYNEQFF. CDR3 coding DNA: TGTGCCAGCAGCGCAACGACAGGTTACAATGAGCAGTTCTTC.

This clone was found a few times. The genes are TRBV7-2 and TRBJ1-5; D may be TRBD1 (5 bases). V lost 3 bases and J lost 0, with 12 bases in between. This CDR3 is built from 16 residues. The V gene's germline CDR1 is SGHTA and CDR2 FQGNSA. CDR3 protein: CASSFQGDYSNQPQHF. Written as DNA, the CDR3 is TGTGCCAGCAGCTTCCAAGGGGACTATAGCAATCAGCCCCAGCATTTT.

V and J are TRBV7-9 and TRBJ1-1; D is unclear. V was clipped by 8 bases and J by 4 bases, with 20 bases between them. CDR1 is SEHNR, CDR2 FQNEAQ, per germline (reference sequence). CDR3 size: 15 residues. The CDR3 region has the DNA TGTGCCAGCCTAGCTGCCCGGGGATGGAGCACTGAAGCTTTCTTT. Translation gives CASLAARGWSTEAFF. The variable domain in full, completed from reference TRBV7-9 and TRBJ1-1, reads DTGVSQNPRHKITKRGQNVTFRCDPISEHNRLYWYRQTLGQGPEFLTYFQNEAQLEKSRLLSDRFSAERPKGSFSTLEIQRTEQGDSAMYLCASLAARGWSTEAFFGQGTRLTVV.

V is TRBV5-1 and J is TRBJ1-4; weak D call: TRBD1 (5 bases). CDR1 SGHRS and CDR2 YFSETQ come from the germline V gene. The ends were cut back, 4 bases at V and 0 bases at J, with 10 bases in the middle. The CDR3 has 15 amino acids. The chain's CDR3 is CASSPRVATNEKLFF. The DNA for the CDR3 is TGCGCCAGCAGCCCCAGGGTTGCAACTAATGAAAAACTGTTTTTT.

This sequence joins TRBV9 and TRBJ1-1, with D uncertain. Trimming removed 4 bases from V and 5 bases from J, with 12 bases in between. Germline V gene data show CDR1 as SGDLS and CDR2 as YYNGEE. The CDR3 has 13 residues. CDR3 sequence: CASSFLDTTEAFF. Here the CDR3 DNA reads TGTGCCAGCAGCTTCCTCGACACGACTGAAGCTTTCTTT.

V usage is TRBV29-1 and J usage is TRBJ1-1; 7 bases are a match to TRBD1. In germline, CDR1 is SQVTM, CDR2 ANQGSEA. The CDR3 length is 13 residues. V was pared by 8 bases and J by 5 bases, with 11 bases of the junction left unmatched. The CDR3 DNA reads TGCAGCTTCCGTTTAACAGGGGTGACTGAAGCTTTCTTT. The encoded protein is CSFRLTGVTEAFF. The complete variable domain, with remaining parts taken from reference TRBV29-1 and TRBJ1-1, reads SAVISQKPSRDICQRGTSLTIQCQVDSQVTMMFWYRQQPGQSLTLIATANQGSEATYESGFVIDKFPISRPNLTFSTLTVSNMSPEDSSIYLCSFRLTGVTEAFFGQGTRLTVV.

The chain carries TRBV6-5 and TRBJ2-2; D is perhaps TRBD1 (5 bases). Germline CDR1 and CDR2: MNHEY and SVGAGI. V was cut by 10 bases and J by 2 bases, with 14 bases left in between. This CDR3 has 14 residues. The CDR3 sequence: CATRNRKNTGELFF. The DNA of the CDR3 is TGTGCCACTAGAAACAGGAAAAACACCGGGGAGCTGTTTTTT.

The V gene is TRBV19, the J gene TRBJ1-1; no clear D gene. Trimming removed 8 bases from V and 5 bases from J, with 18 bases in between. The CDR3 contains 14 residues. In germline, CDR1 is LNHDA, CDR2 SQIVND (reference sequence). DNA of the CDR3: TGTGCCAGTCAAGATATTGGGCCCTTGACTGAAGCTTTCTTT. Translation gives CASQDIGPLTEAFF.

This chain links TRBV18 with TRBJ1-2; D not resolved. The germline V and J ends were trimmed by 2 bases and 8 bases, with 12 bases remaining between them. Germline CDR1 KGHSH, CDR2 LQKENI. This CDR3 has 13 amino acids. As DNA, the CDR3 is TGTGCCAGCTCACCAGGGCAGAGTGAGGGCTACACCTTC. Translated: CASSPGQSEGYTF.

The genes are TRBV5-1 and TRBJ2-3, with TRBD1 matching 8 bases. Germline V gene data show CDR1 as SGHRS and CDR2 as YFSETQ. The V segment lost 4 bases and the J segment 1 base; nucleotides outside the gene matches: 8. The CDR3 runs 16 residues. The CDR3 DNA reads TGCGCCAGCAGCCTTCAAAACAGGGGGGGCACAGATACGCAGTATTTT. This codes for CASSLQNRGGTDTQYF.

As for this clone: In the same sample, other DNA sequences code for this CDR3. This chain links TRBV2 with TRBJ1-5, with D perhaps matching TRBD1 (5 bases). This CDR3 region has 15 residues. Germline CDR1 SNHLY, CDR2 FYNNEI. Trimming stripped 8 bases from V and 1 base from J, with 15 bases between. CDR3 coding DNA: TGTGCCAGCCAGAAGGGGCAAGAGAGCAATCAGCCCCAGCATTTT. This codes for CASQKGQESNQPQHF.

The V call is TRBV5-8, the J call TRBJ1-1; D is undetermined. The germline gives CDR1 SGHTS, CDR2 YDEGEE. The CDR3 covers 15 residues. The V and J ends lost 4 bases and 0 bases respectively, with 13 bases between them. CDR3 nucleotide sequence: TGTGCCAGCAGCCCACCCCAGTTTCTGAACACTGAAGCTTTCTTT. Translation: CASSPPQFLNTEAFF.

This clone showed up just once. The rearrangement links TRBV30 to TRBJ2-7; weak D call: TRBD1 (6 bases). Germline V gene lookup returns CDR1 GTSNPN and CDR2 SVGIG (reference sequence). The CDR3 is made up of 13 amino acids. With 5 bases removed from V and 6 bases from J, the gap between germline ends came to 17 bases. CDR3 loop: CAWGIQGLSEQYF. The CDR3 region has the DNA TGTGCCTGGGGTATACAGGGTCTAAGCGAGCAGTACTTC. Complete variable domain (other parts from reference TRBV30 and TRBJ2-7): SQTIHQWPATLVQPVGSPLSLECTVEGTSNPNLYWYRQAAGRGLQLLFYSVGIGQISSEVPQNLSASRPQDRQFILSSKKLLLSDSGFYLCAWGIQGLSEQYFGPGTRLTVT.

This clone was seen more than once but under ten times. The chain uses TRBV28 and TRBJ1-2; perhaps TRBD1 as D (5 bases). CDR1 is MDHEN and CDR2 is SYDVKM in the germline V gene. This CDR3 comprises 16 residues. Trimming cost V 5 bases and J 4 bases, with 20 bases left between them. The CDR3, as DNA: TGTGCCAGCAGTACTCTAGGGTGGGGGGGTGGCTATGGCTACACCTTC. It codes for CASSTLGWGGGYGYTF.

V usage is TRBV6-1 and J usage is TRBJ2-3, with TRBD1 matching over 9 bases. J was trimmed by 5 bases and V by 5 bases; bases with no gene match: 2. CDR1 and CDR2 (germline): MNHNS, SASEGT. The CDR3 totals 13 residues. CDR3 sequence (DNA): TGTGCCAGCAGTACAGGGGGCGAAGATACGCAGTATTTT. This sequence encodes CASSTGGEDTQYF.

This chain connects TRBV9 to TRBJ2-3; TRBD2 matches at 9 bases. Germline CDR1 SGDLS, CDR2 YYNGEE. CDR3 size: 16 residues. Trimming cost V 4 bases and J 5 bases; bases outside gene matches: 11. The CDR3 sequence: CASSPRAGGPKDTQYF. The CDR3 nucleotides read TGTGCCAGCAGCCCTAGGGCGGGGGGGCCAAAAGATACGCAGTATTTT.